Shown below are 16 T cell receptor beta chains from a single sample sequenced in a study of human T cells and chemical hapten exposure. TCRdb used MiXCR to reprocess the RACE reads, holding one entry per CDR3 protein. The sample lists approximately 340,000 distinct CDR3 sequences; approximately 6.9% were seen once. Sample time point: patch test 1, 2 weeks after DPC sensitization. The treatment: therapeutic diphenylcyclopropenone sensitization with weekly scalp DPC. The sample consisted of whole blood, taken in connection with sensitization to the hapten diphenylcyclopropenone (DPC). The receptors here all came from a woman between 18 and 30 years old with alopecia areata. Some clones in this sample may be carry-over from other donors' samples.

The chain employs TRBV2 and TRBJ1-1, with 7 nucleotides matching TRBD1. Germline loops: CDR1 SNHLY, CDR2 FYNNEI. The CDR3 has 16 residues. Unmatched junction bases numbered 10, after V lost 6 bases and J lost 0 bases. CDR3: CASRHRGERMNTEAFF. The CDR3 coding sequence is TGTGCCAGCAGGCACAGGGGCGAGAGAATGAACACTGAAGCTTTCTTT.

This clonotype was observed many times. This rearrangement joins TRBV6-1 to TRBJ2-3, with D perhaps matching TRBD1 or TRBD2 (5 bases each). This CDR3 is built from 17 residues. The V and J ends lost 4 bases and 2 bases respectively, with 19 bases between them. Germline CDR1 reads MNHNS; CDR2 reads SASEGT. CDR3 sequence (DNA): TGTGCCAGCAGTGCCCGGGGCATCGACAACCCCACAGATACGCAGTATTTT. Protein: CASSARGIDNPTDTQYF.

This clonotype was seen many times. The gene calls are TRBV12-3 or TRBV12-4 and TRBJ2-1; 9 nucleotides align to TRBD1. This CDR3 is 15 amino acids long. V was clipped by 5 bases and J by 7 bases; unmatched bases: 9. This chain's CDR3 is CASSRKGQGGNEQFF. CDR3 in DNA: TGTGCCAGCAGTCGGAAGGGACAGGGAGGAAATGAGCAGTTCTTC.

The V gene is TRBV4-3, the J gene TRBJ1-1, with D uncertain. CDR3 size: 13 residues. From germline, CDR1 is LGHNA and CDR2 YSLEER. The V end was cut by 1 base, the J end by 11 bases, with 14 bases between. The CDR3 here is CASSQALGGWAFF. The CDR3 DNA sequence: TGCGCCAGCAGCCAAGCTCTGGGCGGCTGGGCTTTCTTT.

The rearrangement uses TRBV7-9 and TRBJ2-7, with TRBD1 matching 8 bases. Germline trimming cut 5 bases from V and 5 bases from J; bases unmatched to any gene: 14. The germline V gene encodes CDR1 SEHNR and CDR2 FQNEAQ (reference sequence). The CDR3 is 16 amino acids. Here the CDR3 reads CASSVTSRAGGHEQYF. CDR3 DNA sequence: TGTGCCAGCAGCGTAACTTCCCGGGCAGGGGGCCACGAGCAGTACTTC.

This clonotype appeared a few times. The genes are TRBV5-4 and TRBJ2-4; TRBD1 agrees at 11 bases. Per germline, CDR1 SGHNT and CDR2 YYREEE (reference sequence). Trimming removed 0 bases from V and 7 bases from J; junction bases left unmatched: 6. CDR3 length equals 16 residues. For the CDR3, the DNA is TGTGCCAGCAGCTTGGCTGGGACAGGGGGATGGAACATTCAGTACTTC. This gives the protein CASSLAGTGGWNIQYF.

This clonotype was counted a few times. The chain recombines TRBV20-1 with TRBJ1-1; the match to TRBD1 covers 7 bases. CDR3 length: 14 residues. V was clipped by 4 bases and J by 4 bases; unmatched bases: 9. CDR1 and CDR2 (germline): DFQATT, SNEGSKA (reference sequence). The CDR3 sequence is CSAKVDDRATEAFF. The CDR3 nucleotides are TGCAGTGCTAAGGTGGACGACAGGGCCACTGAAGCTTTCTTT.

This clonotype was counted between two and nine times. This likely traces to a read error, being one base from a far larger clone. The chain links TRBV6-2 or TRBV6-3 to TRBJ2-6; D uncertain. Trimming took 3 bases from V and 0 from J, leaving 6 bases between them. This CDR3 is built from 15 residues. Germline assignment: CDR1 MNHEY and CDR2 SVGEGT. The CDR3 here is CASSYDSSGANVLTF. The CDR3 DNA is TGTGCCAGCAGTTATGACTCCTCTGGGGCCAACGTCCTGACTTTC.

V gene TRBV7-2 combines with J gene TRBJ2-5; 12 nucleotides line up with TRBD2. This CDR3 is 16 amino acids long. Germline V lookup: CDR1 SGHTA, CDR2 FQGNSA. Unmatched junction bases numbered 5, after V lost 1 base and J lost 5 bases. In nucleotides, the CDR3 is TGTGCCAGCAGCTTAGACCTAGCGGGGGGGCTGGAGACCCAGTACTTC. Protein product: CASSLDLAGGLETQYF.

This clonotype was picked up a small number of times. The chain recombines TRBV28 with TRBJ2-7; D perhaps matches TRBD2 (6 bases). The CDR3 totals 19 residues. Between the trimmed V and J ends, which lost 5 bases and 0 bases, there was a span of 26 bases. Germline CDR1 is MDHEN and CDR2 is SYDVKM. CDR3 in amino acids: CASSGDSEGVVTLSYEQYF. The CDR3 DNA sequence: TGTGCCAGCAGTGGGGACTCGGAAGGCGTGGTCACCCTCTCCTACGAGCAGTACTTC.

In this sample, this clonotype turned up many times. This sequence joins TRBV5-1 and TRBJ2-3, with 8 bases aligning to TRBD2. The CDR3 loop spans 17 amino acids. In germline, CDR1 is SGHRS, CDR2 YFSETQ. Unmatched junction bases numbered 9, after V lost 1 base and J lost 2 bases. The CDR3 DNA is TGCGCCAGCAGCTTGTCCGGGGGGGCCTTCACCACAGATACGCAGTATTTT. It translates to CASSLSGGAFTTDTQYF.

This clonotype was counted between two and nine times. The chain combines TRBV11-2 with TRBJ1-2; D ambiguous. Per germline, CDR1 SGHAT and CDR2 FQNNGV. With 1 base removed from V and 5 bases from J, the gap between germline ends came to 11 bases. CDR3 size: 14 residues. CDR3 sequence (DNA): TGTGCCAGCAGCTTAGCTCAGGAATCATATGGCTACACCTTC. Its translation is CASSLAQESYGYTF.

This clonotype has more than one count but fewer than ten. V and J are TRBV27 and TRBJ2-3; possible D gene TRBD1, 6 bases. V gave up 6 bases and J gave up 2 bases, with 12 bases separating them. The germline CDR1 and CDR2 sequences are MNHEY and SMNVEV (reference sequence). The CDR3 sequence is 14 residues long. The CDR3 loop is CASRDTGLTDTQYF. In DNA form, the CDR3 reads TGTGCCAGCAGGGACACAGGGCTCACAGATACGCAGTATTTT.

The chain is built from TRBV6-1 and TRBJ2-6; D is undetermined. The germline V and J ends were trimmed by 7 bases and 0 bases, with 13 bases remaining between them. This CDR3 region has 16 residues. CDR1 is MNHNS, CDR2 SASEGT, per germline. CDR3 bases: TGTGCCAGCATGGGTTCCTTTAGCTCTGGGGCCAACGTCCTGACTTTC. This codes for CASMGSFSSGANVLTF.

This clonotype has a count of ten or more. CDR3 bases: TGCGCCAGCAGCCAAGAAGTGGGGACAGGTATCGAGCAGTACTTC. Translating it yields CASSQEVGTGIEQYF. The rearrangement joins TRBV4-1 to TRBJ2-7; 8 bases are shared with TRBD1. The J segment lost 6 bases and the V segment lost 0 bases, leaving 7 bases of the junction unmatched. From germline, CDR1 is MGHRA and CDR2 YSYEKL. CDR3 size: 15 residues.

There are many counts of this clonotype. The chain joins TRBV20-1 to TRBJ1-4; 7 bases line up with TRBD1. The CDR3 extends over 14 amino acids. With V trimmed by 5 bases and J by 8 bases, 11 bases remained unmatched. Germline V gives CDR1 DFQATT, CDR2 SNEGSKA (reference sequence). CDR3 region: CSAVRGRQLEKLFF. In DNA form, the CDR3 reads TGCAGTGCTGTAAGGGGGCGACAACTAGAAAAACTGTTTTTT.